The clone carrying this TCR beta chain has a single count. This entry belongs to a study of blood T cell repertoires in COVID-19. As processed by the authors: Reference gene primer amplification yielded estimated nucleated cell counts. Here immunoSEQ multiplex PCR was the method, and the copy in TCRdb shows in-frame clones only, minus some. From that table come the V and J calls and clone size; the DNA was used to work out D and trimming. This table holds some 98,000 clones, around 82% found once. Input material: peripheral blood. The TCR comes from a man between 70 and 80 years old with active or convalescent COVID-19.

CDR3: CASSSPGTAAGGGFF. CDR3 coding DNA: TGTGCCAGCAGCTCACCCGGCACGGCGGCGGGAGGGGGGTTCTTC. This chain uses TRBV5-4 with TRBJ2-1; 9 bases agree with TRBD2. The CDR3 is 15 residues long. V lost 3 bases, J lost 15 bases, and 16 bases stayed unmatched. In germline, CDR1 is SGHNT, CDR2 YYREEE (reference sequence).